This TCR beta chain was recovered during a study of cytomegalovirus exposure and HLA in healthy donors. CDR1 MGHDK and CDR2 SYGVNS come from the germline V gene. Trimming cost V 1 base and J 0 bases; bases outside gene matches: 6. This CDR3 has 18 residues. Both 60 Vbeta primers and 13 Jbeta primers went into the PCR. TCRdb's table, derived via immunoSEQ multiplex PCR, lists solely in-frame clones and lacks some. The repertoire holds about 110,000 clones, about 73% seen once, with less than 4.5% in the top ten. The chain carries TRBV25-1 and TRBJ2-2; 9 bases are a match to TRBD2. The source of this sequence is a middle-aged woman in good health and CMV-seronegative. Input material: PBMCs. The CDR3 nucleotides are TGTGCCAGCAGTGAATTGGGGCTAGCGGGGTCGAACACCGGGGAGCTGTTTTTT. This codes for CASSELGLAGSNTGELFF.